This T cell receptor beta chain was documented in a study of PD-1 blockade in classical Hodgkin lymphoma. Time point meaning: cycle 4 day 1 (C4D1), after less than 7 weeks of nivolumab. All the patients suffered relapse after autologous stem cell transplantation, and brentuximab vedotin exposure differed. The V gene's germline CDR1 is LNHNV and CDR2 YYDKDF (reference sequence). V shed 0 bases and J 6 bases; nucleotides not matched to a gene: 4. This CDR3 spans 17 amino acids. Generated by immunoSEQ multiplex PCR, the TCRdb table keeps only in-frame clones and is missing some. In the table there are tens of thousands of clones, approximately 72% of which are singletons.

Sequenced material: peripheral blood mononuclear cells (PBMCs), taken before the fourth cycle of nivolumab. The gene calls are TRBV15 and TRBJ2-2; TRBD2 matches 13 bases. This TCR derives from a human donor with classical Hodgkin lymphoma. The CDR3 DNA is TGTGCCACCAGCAGAGATGGAGGACTAGCGGGAGCCGGGGAGCTGTTTTTT. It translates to CATSRDGGLAGAGELFF. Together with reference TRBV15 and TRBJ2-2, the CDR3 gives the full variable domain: DAMVIQNPRYQVTQFGKPVTLSCSQTLNHNVMYWYQQKSSQAPKLLFHYYDKDFNNEADTPDNFQSRRPNTSFCFLDIRSPGLGDTAMYLCATSRDGGLAGAGELFFGEGSRLTVL.